This T cell receptor beta chain was observed in a study of T cell responses to AZD1222 COVID-19 vaccine. The wider study: Pooling of second doses given at about 4 or about 12 weeks was done.

Study observations and caveats: Regions left unmutated in variants are reportedly the target of nearly half of spike-specific TCRs. The donor cohort was predominantly white British with a female majority, and clonal diversity may have been underestimated.

Points on this clone: Its specificity is unknown.

V lost 2 bases and J 0 bases, leaving 7 bases between the germline ends. Germline loops: CDR1 MNHEY, CDR2 SVGEGT. This CDR3 spans 14 amino acids. The method was immunoSEQ multiplex PCR; TCRdb's version includes in-frame clones alone and lacks a portion of them. There are 120,000 or so clones in the sample; 65% to 85% occur only once, and 4% to 5% lies in the top ten. The receptor was isolated from an adult in good health. This specimen consisted of peripheral blood, obtained on day 0 of AZD1222 vaccination. This rearrangement joins TRBV6-2 or TRBV6-3 to TRBJ1-1; D is unresolved. CDR3 bases: TGTGCCAGCAGTTACGGCAGACTGAACACTGAAGCTTTCTTT. This encodes CASSYGRLNTEAFF.